A selection of T cell receptor beta chains follows, all from one sample in a study of shared clonotypes between healthy human individuals. Generated by immunoSEQ multiplex PCR, the TCRdb table keeps only in-frame clones and is missing some. The sample includes approximately 470,000 clones, about 78% of them seen just once. Sequenced sample: PBMCs. The receptors shown here come from a woman aged 40 to 50 in good health. Some clones in this sample may be carry-over from other donors' samples. Both conserved end residues are part of each CDR3. Fields, in order: V gene, clone size, D gene, CDR3 length, J gene, CDR3 protein, CDR3 DNA. A D gene is named only where the DNA matches it firmly. The listing skips clone size in some rows; elsewhere it reads once, few, many or a size class.

>TRBV5-6|once|-|13|TRBJ1-1
CASSLEAVSEAFF
TGTGCCAGCAGCTTGGAAGCGGTTTCTGAAGCTTTCTTT
>TRBV7-6|-|-|13|TRBJ2-2
CASSSHMGRELFF
TGTGCCAGCAGCTCTCACATGGGGAGGGAGCTGTTTTTT
>TRBV5-4|few|TRBD1|14|TRBJ1-2
CASNSQGATYGYTF
TGTGCCAGCAACTCTCAGGGGGCAACCTATGGCTACACCTTC
>TRBV18|once|-|14|TRBJ2-5
CASSPRNREETQYF
TGTGCCAGCTCACCACGGAACAGAGAAGAGACCCAGTACTTC
>TRBV5-1|-|TRBD1|16|TRBJ2-7
CASSLTGGQGYDEQYF
TGCGCCAGCAGCTTGACCGGAGGACAGGGGTACGACGAGCAGTACTTC
>TRBV7-3|few|-|14|TRBJ2-3
CASSLGAATDTQYF
TGTGCCAGCAGCTTAGGAGCGGCCACAGATACGCAGTATTTT
>TRBV18|-|-|15|TRBJ1-1
CASSPRTPPNTEAFF
TGTGCCAGCTCACCCAGGACACCTCCGAACACTGAAGCTTTCTTT
>TRBV14|-|-|16|TRBJ2-2
CASSQIWTPGTGELFF
TGTGCCAGCAGCCAAATTTGGACCCCCGGGACCGGGGAGCTGTTTTTT
>TRBV5-1|-|-|15|TRBJ1-5
CASSLEGARGQPQHF
TGCGCCAGCAGCTTGGAAGGGGCCAGGGGTCAGCCCCAGCATTTT
>TRBV28|-|-|15|TRBJ1-5
CASTRPEGINQPQHF
TGTGCCAGCACCCGACCTGAGGGGATCAATCAGCCCCAGCATTTT
>TRBV12-5|-|TRBD2|18|TRBJ2-5
CASGLVLPSGRQQETQYF
TGTGCTAGTGGTTTGGTACTGCCTAGCGGGAGGCAACAAGAGACCCAGTACTTC
>TRBV7-2|-|-|15|TRBJ2-2
CASSLMARNTGELFF
TGTGCCAGCAGCTTAATGGCCAGGAACACCGGGGAGCTGTTTTTT
>TRBV29-1|-|TRBD1|13|TRBJ2-2
CSASGTGSGELFF
TGCAGCGCCTCCGGGACAGGCTCCGGGGAGCTGTTTTTT
>TRBV12-5|-|-|15|TRBJ1-1
CASGFVTSGNTEAFF
TGTGCTAGTGGTTTTGTGACATCAGGGAACACTGAAGCTTTCTTT
>TRBV10-3|-|-|15|TRBJ2-1
CAISDGGSTYNEQFF
TGTGCCATCAGTGACGGGGGATCGACCTACAATGAGCAGTTCTTC
>TRBV7-9|few|-|15|TRBJ1-2
CASSPRPQGIGGYTF
TGTGCCAGCAGCCCGCGACCCCAGGGAATTGGAGGCTACACCTTC
>TRBV30|once|-|16|TRBJ1-3
CAWSKGGGNSGNTIYF
TGTGCCTGGAGTAAAGGGGGGGGGAACTCTGGAAACACCATATATTTT
>TRBV19|-|-|16|TRBJ2-6
CASSPDGASGANVLTF
TGTGCCAGTAGTCCGGACGGTGCCTCTGGGGCCAACGTCCTGACTTTC
>TRBV7-6|-|-|15|TRBJ1-1
CASSLHQSMNTEAFF
TGTGCCAGCAGCTTACACCAGTCCATGAACACTGAAGCTTTCTTT
>TRBV2|few|-|16|TRBJ2-5
CASSENHPKLGSTQYF
TGTGCCAGCAGTGAAAATCATCCCAAGCTAGGGTCGACCCAGTACTTC
>TRBV28|-|TRBD2|18|TRBJ2-1
CASSLTYFGSGGYNEQFF
TGTGCCAGCAGTTTAACGTACTTTGGTAGCGGGGGATACAATGAGCAGTTCTTC
>TRBV2|-|TRBD1|14|TRBJ2-7
CASSETRQGYEQYF
TGTGCCAGCAGTGAAACCCGACAGGGGTACGAGCAGTACTTC
>TRBV28|-|TRBD1|18|TRBJ2-4
CASSMGLQGALFRDIQYF
TGTGCCAGCAGCATGGGTCTACAGGGGGCACTTTTTAGAGACATTCAGTACTTC
>TRBV6-6|-|-|16|TRBJ1-3
CASSVAAGVSGNTIYF
TGTGCCAGCAGTGTCGCGGCAGGGGTTTCTGGAAACACCATATATTTT
>TRBV5-1|-|TRBD1|16|TRBJ2-7
CASSLALGTGRNEQYF
TGCGCCAGCAGCTTGGCCCTCGGGACAGGGCGAAACGAGCAGTACTTC
>TRBV28|-|-|12|TRBJ2-7
CASRQGNYEQYF
TGTGCCAGCCGCCAGGGGAACTACGAGCAGTACTTC
>TRBV5-3|-|-|12|TRBJ2-1
CARSGFRGGEFF
TGTGCCAGAAGCGGATTCAGGGGTGGGGAGTTCTTC